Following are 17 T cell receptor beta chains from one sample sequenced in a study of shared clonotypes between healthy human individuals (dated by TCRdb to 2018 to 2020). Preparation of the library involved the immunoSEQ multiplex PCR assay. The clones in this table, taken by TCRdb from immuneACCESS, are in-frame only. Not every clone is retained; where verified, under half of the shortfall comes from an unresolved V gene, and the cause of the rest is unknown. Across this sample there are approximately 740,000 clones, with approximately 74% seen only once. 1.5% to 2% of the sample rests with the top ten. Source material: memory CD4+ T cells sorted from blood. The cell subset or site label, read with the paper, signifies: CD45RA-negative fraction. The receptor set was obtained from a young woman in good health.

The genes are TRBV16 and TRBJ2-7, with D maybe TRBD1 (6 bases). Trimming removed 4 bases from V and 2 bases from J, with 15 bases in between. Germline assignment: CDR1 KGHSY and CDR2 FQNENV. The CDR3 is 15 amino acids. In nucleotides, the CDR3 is TGTGCCAGCAGCCGCCAGGGGTTGGGCACCTACGAGCAGTACTTC. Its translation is CASSRQGLGTYEQYF.

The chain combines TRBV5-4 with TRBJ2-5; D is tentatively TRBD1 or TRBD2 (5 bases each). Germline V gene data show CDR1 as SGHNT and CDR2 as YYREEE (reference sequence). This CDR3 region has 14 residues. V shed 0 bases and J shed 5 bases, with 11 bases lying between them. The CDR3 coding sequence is TGTGCCAGCAGCTTGGTAGATGGGGACGAGACCCAGTACTTC. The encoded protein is CASSLVDGDETQYF.

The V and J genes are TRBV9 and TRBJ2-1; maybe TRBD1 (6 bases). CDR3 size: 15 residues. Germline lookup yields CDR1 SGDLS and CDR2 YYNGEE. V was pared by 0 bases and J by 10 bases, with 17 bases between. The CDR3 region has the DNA TGTGCCAGCAGCGTAGCCGGGACAAGGGAAGAGGAGCAGTTCTTC. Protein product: CASSVAGTREEEQFF.

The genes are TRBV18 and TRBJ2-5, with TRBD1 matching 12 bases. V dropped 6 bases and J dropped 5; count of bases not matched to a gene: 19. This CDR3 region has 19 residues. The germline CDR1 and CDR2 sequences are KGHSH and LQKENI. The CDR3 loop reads CASSRPNPGTGGFRETQYF. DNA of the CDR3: TGTGCCAGCTCCCGACCCAACCCCGGGACAGGGGGCTTCCGGGAGACCCAGTACTTC.

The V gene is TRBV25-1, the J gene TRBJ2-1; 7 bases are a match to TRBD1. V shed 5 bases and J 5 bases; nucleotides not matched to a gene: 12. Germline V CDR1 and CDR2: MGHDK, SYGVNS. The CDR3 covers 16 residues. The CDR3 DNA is TGTGCCAGCAGTCCGAGACAGGGCGGTTGGAACAATGAGCAGTTCTTC. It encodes CASSPRQGGWNNEQFF.

The DNA for the CDR3 is TGCGCCAGCAGCTTGGGCCGACTAGCGGACACTTTTCGGGAGCAGTACTTC. As protein: CASSLGRLADTFREQYF. The rearrangement uses TRBV5-1 and TRBJ2-7, with 9 bases that match TRBD2. Trimming took 0 bases from V and 7 from J; bases not matched to a gene: 14. The CDR3 sequence is 17 residues long. Germline assignment: CDR1 SGHRS and CDR2 YFSETQ.

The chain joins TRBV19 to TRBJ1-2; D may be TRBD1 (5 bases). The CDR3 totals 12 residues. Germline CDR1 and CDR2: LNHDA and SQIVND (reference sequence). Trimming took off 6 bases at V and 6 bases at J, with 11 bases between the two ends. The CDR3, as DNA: TGTGCCAGTAGCAGGGAGGGGAATGGCTACACCTTC. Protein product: CASSREGNGYTF. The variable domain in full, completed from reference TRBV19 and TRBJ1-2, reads DGGITQSPKYLFRKEGQNVTLSCEQNLNHDAMYWYRQDPGQGLRLIYYSQIVNDFQKGDIAEGYSVSREKKESFPLTVTSAQKNPTAFYLCASSREGNGYTFGSGTRLTVV.

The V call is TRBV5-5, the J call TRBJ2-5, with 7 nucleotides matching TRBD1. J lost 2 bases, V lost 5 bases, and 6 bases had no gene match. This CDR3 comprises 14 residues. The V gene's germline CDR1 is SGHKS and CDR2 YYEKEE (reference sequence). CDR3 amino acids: CASSQRGQQETQYF. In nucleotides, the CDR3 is TGTGCCAGCAGTCAGAGGGGACAGCAAGAGACCCAGTACTTC.

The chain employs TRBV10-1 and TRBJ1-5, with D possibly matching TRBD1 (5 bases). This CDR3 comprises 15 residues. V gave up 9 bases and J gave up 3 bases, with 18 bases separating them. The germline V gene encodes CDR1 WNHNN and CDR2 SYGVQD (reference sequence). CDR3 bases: TGCGCCAGAACCGGGACTGAAAAGATCAATCAGCCCCAGCATTTT. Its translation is CARTGTEKINQPQHF.

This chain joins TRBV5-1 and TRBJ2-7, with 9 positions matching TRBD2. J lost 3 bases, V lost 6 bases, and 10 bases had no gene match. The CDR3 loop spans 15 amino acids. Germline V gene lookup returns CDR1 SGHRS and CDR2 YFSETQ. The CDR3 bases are TGCGCCAGCACCAAAATGGGGACTAGCAGCTACGAGCAGTACTTC. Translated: CASTKMGTSSYEQYF.

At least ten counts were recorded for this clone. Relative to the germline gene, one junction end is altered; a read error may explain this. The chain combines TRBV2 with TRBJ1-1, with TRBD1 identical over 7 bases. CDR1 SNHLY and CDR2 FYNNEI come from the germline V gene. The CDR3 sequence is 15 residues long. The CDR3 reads CASREDRAVGTEAFF. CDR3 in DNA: TGTGCCAGCAGGGAAGACAGGGCCGTAGGGACTGAAGCTTTCTTT.

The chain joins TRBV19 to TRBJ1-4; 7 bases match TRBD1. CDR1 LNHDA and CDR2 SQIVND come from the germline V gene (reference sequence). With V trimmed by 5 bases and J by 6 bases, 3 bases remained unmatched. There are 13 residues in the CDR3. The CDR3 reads CASSYRGDEKLFF. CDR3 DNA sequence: TGTGCCAGTAGTTACAGGGGAGATGAAAAACTGTTTTTT.

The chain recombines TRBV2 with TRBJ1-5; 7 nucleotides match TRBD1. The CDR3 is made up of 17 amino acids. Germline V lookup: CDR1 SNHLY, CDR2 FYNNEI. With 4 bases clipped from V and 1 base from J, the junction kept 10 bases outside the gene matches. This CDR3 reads CASSGTPGTVSNQPQHF. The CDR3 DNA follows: TGTGCCAGCAGTGGTACCCCCGGGACAGTGAGCAATCAGCCCCAGCATTTT.

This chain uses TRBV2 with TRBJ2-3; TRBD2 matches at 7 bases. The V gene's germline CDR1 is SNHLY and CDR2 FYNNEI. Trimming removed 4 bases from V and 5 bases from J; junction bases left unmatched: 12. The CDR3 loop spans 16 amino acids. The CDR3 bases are TGTGCCAGCAGTGGTCGAGTAGCGGGTCCGGGAGATACGCAGTATTTT. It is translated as CASSGRVAGPGDTQYF.

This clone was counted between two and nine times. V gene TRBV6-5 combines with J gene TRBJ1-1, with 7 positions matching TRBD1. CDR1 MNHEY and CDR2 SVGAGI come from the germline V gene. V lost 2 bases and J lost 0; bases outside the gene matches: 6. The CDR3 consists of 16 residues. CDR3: CASSYTYDRVNTEAFF. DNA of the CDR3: TGTGCCAGCAGTTACACCTATGACAGGGTGAACACTGAAGCTTTCTTT.

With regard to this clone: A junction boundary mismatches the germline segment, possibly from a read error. DNA of the CDR3: TGCAGCGTTGGCCTCGCCGGCTACGAGCAGTGCTTC. This sequence encodes CSVGLAGYEQCF. The chain couples TRBV29-1 to TRBJ2-7; D gene unclear. There are 12 residues in the CDR3. From germline, CDR1 is SQVTM and CDR2 ANQGSEA.

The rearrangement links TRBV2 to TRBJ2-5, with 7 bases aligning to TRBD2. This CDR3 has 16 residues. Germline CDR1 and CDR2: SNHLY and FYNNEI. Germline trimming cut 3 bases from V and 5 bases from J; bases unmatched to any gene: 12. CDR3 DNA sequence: TGTGCCAGCAGTGATGGATGGGGGAGGGCCGGGGAGACCCAGTACTTC. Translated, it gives CASSDGWGRAGETQYF.